The clone carrying this T cell receptor (beta chain) was recorded only once. The junction differs from germline at one of its ends, possibly a read error. CDR1 and CDR2 from the germline V gene are MNHEY and SVGAGI. This CDR3 is built from 12 residues. The data derive from a study of blood T cell repertoires in COVID-19. Study-wide context: T cells, B-cell-depleted T cells, or PBMCs supplied cDNA or gDNA.

Libraries were prepared by immunoSEQ multiplex PCR; TCRdb keeps only in-frame clonotypes and omits some of them. The data hold about 62,000 clones, with about 88% observed a single time. Input material: peripheral blood. The rearrangement uses TRBV6-5 and TRBJ2-1; D is unresolved. The origin of this receptor is a man between 65 and 85 years old with acute or convalescent COVID-19. CDR3 sequence: CASSLLKAFQVF. As DNA, the CDR3 is TGTGCCAGCAGTTTACTGAAAGCTTTCCAGGTCTTC.